This T cell receptor beta chain was identified during a study of shared clonotypes between healthy human individuals. Study-wide results and caveats: Generally, estimated richness proved larger in naive subsets than it did in memory subsets. Clonotype sharing among donors likely depends on sequencing depth. Roughly 5% of naive CD4 clonotypes were common to a handful of donors. Against clonotypes common to all four donors, non-shared ones had lower generation probabilities.

The germline CDR1 and CDR2 sequences are SNHLY and FYNNEI. Trimming took 3 bases from V and 1 from J, leaving 9 bases between them. CDR3 size: 15 residues. A note on this clone: The antigen is undetermined. Other DNA sequences of this sample code for an identical CDR3.

The data were produced by immunoSEQ multiplex PCR, yet TCRdb's version contains in-frame clones alone and is incomplete. The sample consists of a few million clones, roughly nine tenths of them appearing once. The TCR originated in a man aged 18 to 29 in good health. Sequenced sample: naive CD4+ T cells sorted from blood. Subset meaning: CD45RA+ positively selected. The chain uses TRBV2 and TRBJ2-2; D gene uncertain. This CDR3 reads CASSELAGNTGELFF. The CDR3 coding sequence is TGTGCCAGCAGTGAGTTGGCAGGGAACACCGGGGAGCTGTTTTTT.